The 18 T cell receptor beta chains below come from one sample, sequenced in a study of blood T cell repertoires in COVID-19. Using immunoSEQ multiplex PCR, the repertoire was profiled, and TCRdb retains in-frame clones only, with some absent. Counted here are under 300,000 clones, 80% to 90% occurring once; the ten biggest clones make up around a sixth. The sample comprised PBMCs or T cells enriched from blood (not recorded which). These receptor sequences come from a man younger than 35 who had recovered from COVID-19.

The gene calls are TRBV3-1 (or the pseudogene TRBV3-2) and TRBJ2-7; D is unresolved. This CDR3 is built from 14 residues. Trimming stripped 0 bases from V and 2 bases from J, with 8 bases between. From germline, CDR1 is LGHDT and CDR2 YNNKEL (reference sequence). The CDR3 region has the DNA TGTGCCAGCAGCCAAGAGGTACTACCCTACGAGCAGTACTTC. This sequence encodes CASSQEVLPYEQYF.

The chain joins TRBV12-3 or TRBV12-4 to TRBJ1-4, with TRBD1 as a possible D gene (5 bases). The CDR3 length is 13 residues. V was cut by 6 bases and J by 8 bases, with 13 bases left in between. The CDR3 sequence: CASSPTGGEKLFF. Here the CDR3 DNA reads TGTGCCAGCAGCCCCACCGGGGGGGAAAAACTGTTTTTT.

About this clone: This specimen includes other DNA sequences encoding the same CDR3. The genes are TRBV19 and TRBJ1-5; D is unclear. CDR1 and CDR2 from the germline V gene are LNHDA and SQIVND (reference sequence). The V and J ends lost 3 bases and 4 bases respectively, with 7 bases between them. The CDR3 totals 13 residues. The CDR3 region is CASSIRENQPQHF. The CDR3, as DNA: TGTGCCAGTAGTATTCGAGAGAATCAGCCCCAGCATTTT. The full variable domain, its missing parts supplied by reference TRBV19 and TRBJ1-5, is DGGITQSPKYLFRKEGQNVTLSCEQNLNHDAMYWYRQDPGQGLRLIYYSQIVNDFQKGDIAEGYSVSREKKESFPLTVTSAQKNPTAFYLCASSIRENQPQHFGDGTRLSIL.

The chain links TRBV6-2 or TRBV6-3 to TRBJ2-3; TRBD2 is a possible D gene (6 bases). V gave up 2 bases and J gave up 0 bases, with 12 bases separating them. The CDR3 is made up of 16 amino acids. Per germline, CDR1 MNHEY and CDR2 SVGEGT. In DNA, the CDR3 is TGTGCCAGCAGTTACGTTCGCGGGGATAGCACAGATACGCAGTATTTT. Its translation: CASSYVRGDSTDTQYF.

Comment on this clone: This sample also contains other DNA sequences that code for the same CDR3. V usage is TRBV19 and J usage is TRBJ1-5, with a weak D call TRBD1 (5 bases). V was pared by 4 bases and J by 4 bases, with 8 bases between. Germline CDR1 reads LNHDA; CDR2 reads SQIVND (reference sequence). The CDR3 has 13 amino acids. The CDR3 region is CASSSDRNQPQHF. The CDR3 nucleotides read TGTGCCAGTAGTAGCGACAGAAATCAGCCCCAGCATTTT.

The V gene is TRBV3-1 (or the pseudogene TRBV3-2), the J gene TRBJ2-7; 7 positions match TRBD2. With 1 base clipped from V and 3 bases from J, the junction kept 3 bases outside the gene matches. The germline CDR1 and CDR2 sequences are LGHDT and YNNKEL (reference sequence). There are 14 residues in the CDR3. CDR3 DNA: TGTGCCAGCAGCCAAGGGACTAGAAACTACGAGCAGTACTTC. This sequence encodes CASSQGTRNYEQYF.

The chain couples TRBV4-1 to TRBJ1-5; D uncertain. The CDR3 is 14 residues long. Germline V gene lookup returns CDR1 MGHRA and CDR2 YSYEKL. The V and J ends lost 5 bases and 0 bases respectively, with 8 bases between them. CDR3 nucleotides: TGCGCCAGCAGCGAGAACTTTAGCAATCAGCCCCAGCATTTT. Translated: CASSENFSNQPQHF.

As DNA, the CDR3 is TGTGCCAGCCTTAGGGACAGGCTGCATGGCTACACCTTC. The encoded protein is CASLRDRLHGYTF. This chain connects TRBV2 to TRBJ1-2, with 8 bases aligning to TRBD1. Germline CDR1 is SNHLY and CDR2 is FYNNEI. The trim removed 8 bases at V and 6 bases at J, leaving 8 bases unmatched. This CDR3 is 13 amino acids long.

The gene calls are TRBV5-1 and TRBJ2-1, with 11 bases lining up with TRBD2. Germline CDR1 SGHRS, CDR2 YFSETQ. This CDR3 has 17 residues. Unmatched junction bases numbered 2, after V lost 0 bases and J lost 0 bases. This CDR3 is CASSLVTSGSSYNEQFF. In DNA, the CDR3 is TGCGCCAGCAGCTTGGTTACTAGCGGGAGCTCCTACAATGAGCAGTTCTTC.

V usage is TRBV29-1 and J usage is TRBJ2-3; possibly TRBD1 for D (5 bases). Germline assignment: CDR1 SQVTM and CDR2 ANQGSEA. The CDR3 extends over 14 amino acids. Trimming stripped 4 bases from V and 3 bases from J, with 14 bases between. The DNA for the CDR3 is TGCAGCGTTGTGGATACAGGTCTTACAGATACGCAGTATTTT. It specifies CSVVDTGLTDTQYF.

The gene calls are TRBV5-1 and TRBJ2-1; tentatively, D is TRBD1 (6 bases). The CDR3 covers 16 residues. Trimming took off 7 bases at V and 2 bases at J, with 19 bases between the two ends. CDR1 is SGHRS, CDR2 YFSETQ, per germline. For the CDR3, the DNA is TGCGCCAGCGGCCGAGGGGGAGCCCCTGCCTACAATGAGCAGTTCTTC. This sequence encodes CASGRGGAPAYNEQFF.

The chain uses TRBV18 and TRBJ1-5; D gene unclear. In germline, CDR1 is KGHSH, CDR2 LQKENI. There are 16 residues in the CDR3. Trimming pared 1 base from V and 1 base from J, leaving 11 bases between. The CDR3 coding sequence is TGTGCCAGCTCACCACGGGCTCCGGGGAGCAATCAGCCCCAGCATTTT. Residues: CASSPRAPGSNQPQHF.

The gene calls are TRBV3-1 (or the pseudogene TRBV3-2) and TRBJ2-6, with unresolved D. Per the germline V gene, CDR1 is LGHDT and CDR2 is YNNKEL (reference sequence). The CDR3 length is 15 residues. Deletions cut 1 base from V and 2 bases from J, with 6 bases between. As DNA, the CDR3 is TGTGCCAGCAGCCAAGTCATTCCTGGGGCCAACGTCCTGACTTTC. Protein product: CASSQVIPGANVLTF.

This clone was seen once. The rearrangement uses TRBV28 and TRBJ2-7; D possibly corresponds to TRBD1 (5 bases). The V gene's germline CDR1 is MDHEN and CDR2 SYDVKM. The CDR3 consists of 13 residues. V lost 4 bases to trimming and J lost 6 bases, with 13 bases between them. The DNA for the CDR3 is TGTGCCAGCAGTTCCCTCAGGGTCGCCGAGCAGTACTTC. This gives the protein CASSSLRVAEQYF. Using reference TRBV28 and TRBJ2-7 for the parts outside the CDR3, the full variable domain is DVKVTQSSRYLVKRTGEKVFLECVQDMDHENMFWYRQDPGLGLRLIYFSYDVKMKEKGDIPEGYSVSREKKERFSLILESASTNQTSMYLCASSSLRVAEQYFGPGTRLTVT.

The chain carries TRBV5-1 and TRBJ1-1; 8 nucleotides match TRBD1. This CDR3 comprises 16 residues. Germline V CDR1 and CDR2: SGHRS, YFSETQ. Trimming at V came to 4 bases and at J to 5 bases, leaving 13 bases not matched to a gene. This CDR3 is CASSKTGVKFGTEAFF. The CDR3 nucleotides read TGCGCCAGCAGCAAGACAGGGGTCAAGTTCGGAACTGAAGCTTTCTTT.

In DNA, the CDR3 is TGTGCCAGTAGTATGGCCCCGGGACTTTACAATGAGCAGTTCTTC. Residues: CASSMAPGLYNEQFF. The V gene is TRBV19, the J gene TRBJ2-1, with D perhaps TRBD2 (6 bases). Per germline, CDR1 LNHDA and CDR2 SQIVND (reference sequence). This CDR3 comprises 15 residues. Trimming took off 3 bases at V and 4 bases at J, with 13 bases between the two ends.

The J gene is TRBJ2-1, the V gene TRBV19, with TRBD2 matching over 10 bases. V gave up 2 bases and J gave up 9 bases; unmatched junction bases: 7. Germline V gives CDR1 LNHDA, CDR2 SQIVND (reference sequence). The CDR3 consists of 15 residues. This CDR3 is CASSISSGSVGEQFF. DNA of the CDR3: TGTGCCAGTAGTATATCTAGCGGGAGTGTGGGTGAGCAGTTCTTC.

The chain is built from TRBV4-2 and TRBJ2-1; a possible D gene is TRBD1 (5 bases). The V end lost 1 base, the J end lost 0 bases, and 16 bases lay between the germline ends. The CDR3 is 18 residues long. Germline CDR1 reads LGHNA; CDR2 reads YNFKEQ. The CDR3 DNA is TGTGCCAGCAGCCAAGTAGACAGAACCACGAGCTCCTACAATGAGCAGTTCTTC. Translation gives CASSQVDRTTSSYNEQFF.